The 12 T cell receptor beta chains below all came from one sample that was sequenced in a study of T cells expressing NK-cell markers. TCRdb reprocessed the 5' RACE reads and stores each CDR3 protein as one record, lacking DNA. The ten top clones account for roughly 3.4%, within a sample of 550,000 or so distinct CDR3 sequences. The sample comprised blood T cells: a sorted CD56 or NKG2C T cell subset, CD4+ or CD8+ T cells, or bulk PBMC T cells (not recorded which). These receptors originate from a young man in good health.

The rearrangement uses TRBV12-3 or TRBV12-4 and TRBJ1-1; checking the TCRdb D call of TRBD1 is not possible without DNA. This CDR3 is built from 14 residues. The CDR3 is CASSLGTANTEAFF.

This rearrangement joins TRBV12-3 or TRBV12-4 to TRBJ1-1. This CDR3 is 14 amino acids long. The CDR3 reads CASTFSGENTEAFF.

This sequence joins TRBV4-1 and TRBJ1-1. The length of the CDR3 is 14 residues. The V gene's germline CDR1 is MGHRA and CDR2 YSYEKL. The CDR3 loop reads CASSLQVVNTEAFF.

The rearrangement uses TRBV4-2 and TRBJ1-2; the D call of TRBD1 rests on TCRdb alone, since no DNA is present to check it. The CDR3 is 17 residues long. Germline values: CDR1 LGHNA, CDR2 YNFKEQ. The CDR3 region is CASSQAPGTGGPYGYTF.

V and J are TRBV27 and TRBJ1-5. Per germline, CDR1 MNHEY and CDR2 SMNVEV (reference sequence). This CDR3 has 14 residues. CDR3 region: CASRRGEGNQPQHF.

The rearrangement uses TRBV7-2 and TRBJ2-3; the TCRdb D gene call, TRBD2, has no DNA to confirm it. The germline V gene encodes CDR1 SGHTA and CDR2 FQGNSA. The length of the CDR3 is 11 residues. The CDR3 loop is CASRGGPTVYF.

The CDR3: CASRGTGNQLRSSEQYF. The chain recombines TRBV19 with TRBJ2-7; TCRdb's assignment of TRBD1 cannot be checked, as there is no DNA. This CDR3 has 17 residues. Germline V CDR1 and CDR2: LNHDA, SQIVND (reference sequence).

This chain connects TRBV11-2 to TRBJ1-5; TCRdb's D call, TRBD1, is unchecked because there is no DNA. Germline-derived CDR1 and CDR2 are SGHAT and FQNNGV. The CDR3 sequence is 15 residues long. This CDR3 is CASSRGQGINQPQHF.

The chain joins TRBV12-3 or TRBV12-4 to TRBJ2-7; lacking DNA, the TRBD1 call made by TCRdb goes unchecked. This CDR3 has 15 amino acids. The CDR3 loop is CASSPLRTVSYEQYF.

The gene calls are TRBV27 and TRBJ2-1; the TRBD2 assignment by TCRdb is unverifiable without DNA. This CDR3 has 15 residues. The germline CDR1 and CDR2 sequences are MNHEY and SMNVEV (reference sequence). The CDR3 here is CASSEWARSPNEQFF.

The rearrangement links TRBV5-1 to TRBJ1-3. Germline V lookup: CDR1 SGHRS, CDR2 YFSETQ. The CDR3 is 15 residues long. The CDR3 loop is CASRLDVLSGNTIYF.

The gene calls are TRBV28 and TRBJ2-2; TCRdb indicates TRBD1, and absent DNA this call remains unverified. CDR3 length equals 14 residues. Germline V lookup: CDR1 MDHEN, CDR2 SYDVKM. The CDR3 sequence is CASNPGVNTGELFF.